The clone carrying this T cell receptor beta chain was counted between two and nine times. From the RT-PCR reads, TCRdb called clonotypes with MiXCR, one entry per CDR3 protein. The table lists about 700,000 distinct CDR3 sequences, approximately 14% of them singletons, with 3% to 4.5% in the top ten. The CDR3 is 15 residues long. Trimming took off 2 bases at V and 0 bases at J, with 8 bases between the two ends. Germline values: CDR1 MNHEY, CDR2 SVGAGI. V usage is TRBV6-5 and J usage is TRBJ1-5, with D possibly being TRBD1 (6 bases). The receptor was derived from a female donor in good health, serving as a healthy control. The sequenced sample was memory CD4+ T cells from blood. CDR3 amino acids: CASSYEGDSNQPQHF. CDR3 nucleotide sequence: TGTGCCAGCAGTTACGAGGGGGATAGCAATCAGCCCCAGCATTTT.